This entry describes one T cell receptor (beta chain). Its antigen remains unidentified. This table comes from immunoSEQ multiplex PCR, and its TCRdb copy is limited to in-frame clones, with some not included. The data show approximately 47,000 clones, just over 70% seen once. The culture ran for less than 12 days, and then CD4+ T cells were isolated. Vaccine administered to participants consisted of two doses of either BNT162b2 or mRNA-1273. On both days 3 and 7, half of the culture medium was replaced with IL-2 medium. The data were obtained in a study of vaccination effects on CD4 cells after COVID-19. Study results and limitations: Convalescent patients were few in the study, and early post-infection timepoints were absent.

The V gene's germline CDR1 is MNHEY and CDR2 SVGEGT. Trimming stripped 3 bases from V and 3 bases from J, with 12 bases between. The CDR3 is made up of 14 amino acids. This specimen consisted of CD4+ T cells from PBMCs cultured without peptide, obtained after COVID-19 vaccination. This sequence was found in a human donor who received a COVID-19 vaccine. This sequence joins TRBV6-2 or TRBV6-3 and TRBJ2-7, with D hard to call. For the CDR3, the DNA is TGTGCCAGCAGTTATTTGCACAGTTACTACGAGCAGTACTTC. The encoded protein is CASSYLHSYYEQYF.